This T cell receptor beta chain is drawn from a study of T cell responses to AZD1222 COVID-19 vaccine. Whole-study results and caveats: Females outnumbered males among donors, who were mostly white British; clonal diversity was possibly underestimated. Spike-specific TCR depth and breadth grew after two AZD1222 doses.

Sequencing used immunoSEQ multiplex PCR; TCRdb keeps in-frame clones, though not all of them. The repertoire has approximately 120,000 clones, approximately 90% of them found once; the top ten carry roughly a tenth. Germline V gene lookup returns CDR1 LGHDT and CDR2 YNNKEL (reference sequence). The CDR3 totals 15 residues. V shed 7 bases and J shed 2 bases, with 17 bases lying between them. About this clone: The antigen remains unidentified.

This receptor was identified in an adult who received the AZD1222 COVID-19 vaccine. This specimen was peripheral blood, taken 28 days after the second AZD1222 dose. The chain couples TRBV3-1 (or the pseudogene TRBV3-2) to TRBJ1-1, with D possibly being TRBD1 (5 bases). The CDR3 reads CASTRVYGGNTEAFF. The CDR3 nucleotides are TGTGCCAGCACCCGGGTTTATGGGGGAAACACTGAAGCTTTCTTT.